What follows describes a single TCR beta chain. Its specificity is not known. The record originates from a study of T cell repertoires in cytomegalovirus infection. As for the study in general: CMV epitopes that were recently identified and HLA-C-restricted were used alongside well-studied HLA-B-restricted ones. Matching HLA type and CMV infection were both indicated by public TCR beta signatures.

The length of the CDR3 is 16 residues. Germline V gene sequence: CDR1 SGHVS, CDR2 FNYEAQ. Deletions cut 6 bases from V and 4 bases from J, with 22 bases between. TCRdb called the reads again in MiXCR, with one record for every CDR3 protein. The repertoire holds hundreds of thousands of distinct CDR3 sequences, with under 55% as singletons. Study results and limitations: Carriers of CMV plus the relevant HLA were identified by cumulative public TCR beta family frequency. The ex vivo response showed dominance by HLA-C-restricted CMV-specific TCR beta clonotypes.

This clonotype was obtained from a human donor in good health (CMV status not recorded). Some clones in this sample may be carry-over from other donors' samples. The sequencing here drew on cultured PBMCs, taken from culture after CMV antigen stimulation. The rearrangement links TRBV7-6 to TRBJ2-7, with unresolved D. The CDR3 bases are TGTGCCAGCAGGTCCTTAGGAACTTTGGGCGCTTACGAGCAGTACTTC. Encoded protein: CASRSLGTLGAYEQYF.